This T cell receptor beta chain is from a study of blood T cell repertoires in COVID-19. Across the study: Acute-phase and convalescent COVID-19 samples originated in the United States, Italy and Spain.

Sequencing used immunoSEQ multiplex PCR; TCRdb keeps in-frame clones, though not all of them. The sample yields 120,000 or so clones, about 90% seen once. Trimming took 3 bases from V and 0 from J, leaving 11 bases between them. This CDR3 contains 15 residues. CDR1 and CDR2 (germline): SGDLS, YYNGEE. The receptor was isolated from a human donor in a cohort sampled during active COVID-19. Sequencing was performed on peripheral blood. This chain connects TRBV9 to TRBJ2-3; possibly TRBD1 for D (6 bases). The CDR3 sequence is CASSGTGRSTDTQYF. For the CDR3, the DNA is TGTGCCAGCAGCGGTACAGGGAGAAGCACAGATACGCAGTATTTT. Full variable domain (remainder filled in from reference TRBV9 and TRBJ2-3): DSGVTQTPKHLITATGQRVTLRCSPRSGDLSVYWYQQSLDQGLQFLIQYYNGEERAKGNILERFSAQQFPDLHSELNLSSLELGDSALYFCASSGTGRSTDTQYFGPGTRLTVL.